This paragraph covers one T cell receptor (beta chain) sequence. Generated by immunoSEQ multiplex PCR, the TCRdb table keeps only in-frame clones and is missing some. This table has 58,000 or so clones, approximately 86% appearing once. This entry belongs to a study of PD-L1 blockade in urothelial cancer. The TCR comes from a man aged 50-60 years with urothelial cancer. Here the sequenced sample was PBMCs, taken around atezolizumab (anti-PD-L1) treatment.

The CDR3 reads CASSGLLTGVSYEQYF. CDR3 DNA sequence: TGTGCCAGCAGTGGACTATTGACAGGGGTCTCCTACGAGCAGTACTTC. The rearrangement joins TRBV6-1 to TRBJ2-7; the match to TRBD1 covers 8 bases. From germline, CDR1 is MNHNS and CDR2 SASEGT. This CDR3 spans 16 amino acids. V lost 4 bases and J lost 0; bases outside the gene matches: 8.